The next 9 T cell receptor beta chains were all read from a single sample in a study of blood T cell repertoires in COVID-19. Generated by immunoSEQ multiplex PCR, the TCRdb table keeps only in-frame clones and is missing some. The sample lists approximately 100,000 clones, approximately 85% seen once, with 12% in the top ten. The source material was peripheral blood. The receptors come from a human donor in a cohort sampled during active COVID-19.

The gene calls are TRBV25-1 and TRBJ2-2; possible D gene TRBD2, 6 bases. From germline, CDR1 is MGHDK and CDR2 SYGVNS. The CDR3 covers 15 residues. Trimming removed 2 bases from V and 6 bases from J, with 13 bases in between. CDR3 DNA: TGTGCCAGCAGTGAACCGGGGGATCTCGCCGGGGAGCTGTTTTTT. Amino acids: CASSEPGDLAGELFF.

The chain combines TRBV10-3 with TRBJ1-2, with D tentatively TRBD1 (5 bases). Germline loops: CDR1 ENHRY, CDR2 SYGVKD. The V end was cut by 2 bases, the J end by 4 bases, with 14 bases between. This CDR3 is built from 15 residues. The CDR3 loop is CAISEPGGSGYGYTF. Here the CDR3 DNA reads TGTGCCATCAGTGAGCCTGGGGGGTCAGGCTATGGCTACACCTTC.

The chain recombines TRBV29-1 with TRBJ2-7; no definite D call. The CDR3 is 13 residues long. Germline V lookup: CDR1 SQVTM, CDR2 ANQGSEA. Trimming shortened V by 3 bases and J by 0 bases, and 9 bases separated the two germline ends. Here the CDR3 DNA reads TGCAGCGTTGAGGAGAATTCCTCCTACGAGCAGTACTTC. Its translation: CSVEENSSYEQYF.

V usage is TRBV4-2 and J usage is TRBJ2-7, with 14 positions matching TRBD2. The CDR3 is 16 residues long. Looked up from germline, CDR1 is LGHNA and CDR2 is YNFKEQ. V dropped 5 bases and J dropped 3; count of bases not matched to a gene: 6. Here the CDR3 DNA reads TGTGCCAGCAGCAAGGGACTAGCGGGGGATAACTACGAGCAGTACTTC. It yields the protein CASSKGLAGDNYEQYF.

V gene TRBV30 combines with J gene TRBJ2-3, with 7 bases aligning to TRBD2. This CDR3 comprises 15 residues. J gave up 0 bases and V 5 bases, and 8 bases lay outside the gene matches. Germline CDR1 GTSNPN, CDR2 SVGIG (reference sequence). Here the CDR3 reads CAWSGGTLSTDTQYF. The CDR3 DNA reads TGTGCCTGGTCGGGGGGTACACTTAGCACAGATACGCAGTATTTT.

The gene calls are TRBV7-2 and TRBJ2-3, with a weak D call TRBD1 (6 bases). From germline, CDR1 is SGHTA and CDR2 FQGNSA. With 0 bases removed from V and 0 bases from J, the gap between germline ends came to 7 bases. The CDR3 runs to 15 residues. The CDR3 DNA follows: TGTGCCAGCAGCTTAGCGGGGACAAGCACAGATACGCAGTATTTT. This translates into CASSLAGTSTDTQYF.

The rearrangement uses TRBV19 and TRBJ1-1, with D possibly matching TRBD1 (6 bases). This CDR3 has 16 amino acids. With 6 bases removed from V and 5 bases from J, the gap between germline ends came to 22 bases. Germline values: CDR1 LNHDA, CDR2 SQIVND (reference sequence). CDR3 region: CASSLRGRGARTEAFF. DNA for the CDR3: TGTGCCAGTAGCCTGAGAGGACGGGGGGCGAGAACTGAAGCTTTCTTT.

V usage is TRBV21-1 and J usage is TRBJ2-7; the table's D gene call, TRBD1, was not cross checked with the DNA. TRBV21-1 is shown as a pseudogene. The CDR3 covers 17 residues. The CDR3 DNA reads TGTGCCAGCAGCAAAGTCCCCAAAGCGGCAGGGGAGAACGAGCAGTACTTC. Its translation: CASSKVPKAAGENEQYF.

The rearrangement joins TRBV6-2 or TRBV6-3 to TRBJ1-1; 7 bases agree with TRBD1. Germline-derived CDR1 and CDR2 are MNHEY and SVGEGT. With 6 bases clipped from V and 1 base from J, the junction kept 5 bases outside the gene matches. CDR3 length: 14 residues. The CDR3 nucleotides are TGTGCCAGCAGCCGGGGACAGTCGAACACTGAAGCTTTCTTT. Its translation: CASSRGQSNTEAFF.